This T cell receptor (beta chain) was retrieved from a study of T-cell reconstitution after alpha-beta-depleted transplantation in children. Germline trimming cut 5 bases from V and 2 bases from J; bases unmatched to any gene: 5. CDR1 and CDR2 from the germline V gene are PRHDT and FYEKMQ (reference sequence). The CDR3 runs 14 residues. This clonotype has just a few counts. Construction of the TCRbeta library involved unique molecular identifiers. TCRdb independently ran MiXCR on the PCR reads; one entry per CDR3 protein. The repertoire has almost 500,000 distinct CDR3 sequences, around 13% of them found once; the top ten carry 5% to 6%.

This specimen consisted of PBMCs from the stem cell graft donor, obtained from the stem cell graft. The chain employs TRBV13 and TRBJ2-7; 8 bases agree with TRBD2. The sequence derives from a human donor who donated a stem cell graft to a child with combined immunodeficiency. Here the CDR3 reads CASSTTSEAYEQYF. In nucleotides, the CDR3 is TGTGCCAGCAGCACGACTAGCGAGGCCTACGAGCAGTACTTC. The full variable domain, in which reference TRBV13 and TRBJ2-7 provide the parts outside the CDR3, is AAGVIQSPRHLIKEKRETATLKCYPIPRHDTVYWYQQGPGQDPQFLISFYEKMQSDKGSIPDRFSAQQFSDYHSELNMSSLELGDSALYFCASSTTSEAYEQYFGPGTRLTVT.